The clone carrying this TCR beta chain appeared many times. Its antigen is unidentified. RNA transcripts served as the template for amplifying TCR beta CDR3 regions. Carried out on the TCR CDR3, a first-round RT-PCR used the HTBI primer set. MiXCR, run by TCRdb on the multiplex PCR reads, gives a single entry per CDR3 protein. Of approximately 480,000 distinct CDR3 sequences listed, less than 25% were seen once; the top ten hold more than 25%. Clinical symptoms, serum thyroxine, TRAb, thyroid ultrasound and orbital computed tomography established diagnosis. This sample is drawn from a study of T cells in Graves' hyperthyroidism and ophthalmopathy. Study-wide results and caveats: In the blood, most expanded thyroid clonotypes above 0.001 appeared as well.

The V gene's germline CDR1 is PRHDT and CDR2 FYEKMQ (reference sequence). Trimming shortened V by 0 bases and J by 8 bases, and 22 bases separated the two germline ends. This CDR3 spans 17 amino acids. This chain links TRBV13 with TRBJ1-2; maybe TRBD1 (5 bases). What was sequenced was blood. The TCR comes from a man between 18 and 35 years old with Graves' hyperthyroidism. In DNA, the CDR3 is TGTGCCAGCAGCTTAGGGCCGGGACCGCCGCAGGTTAACGGCTACACCTTC. Residues: CASSLGPGPPQVNGYTF.